This record concerns one TCR beta chain sequence. These data belong to a study of cytotoxic CD8 clonotypes in ibrutinib-treated CLL. Study-level background: The patient breakdown showed roughly 10 relapsed/refractory and more than 14 treatment-naive cases, with 17 to 18 IGHV unmutated.

Sequencing was performed with immunoSEQ multiplex PCR; in TCRdb, only in-frame clones are kept and a portion is missing. The table includes hundreds of thousands of clones, 70% detected once. Germline-derived CDR1 and CDR2 are LNHDA and SQIVND (reference sequence). The CDR3 runs to 13 residues. Trimming removed 4 bases at V and 6 bases at J, with 9 bases between. This clonotype was obtained from a human donor with chronic lymphocytic leukemia. The chain combines TRBV19 with TRBJ2-2; D remains ambiguous. Sequenced here: PBMCs, sampled after 24 months of ibrutinib treatment. The CDR3: CASSSPVAGELFF. The CDR3 nucleotides are TGTGCCAGTAGTAGCCCAGTCGCCGGGGAGCTGTTTTTT.